These 29 T cell receptor beta chains were sequenced from one sample in a study of OX40 agonist ivuxolimab in advanced cancers. TCRdb's copy holds only in-frame clones and misses some; the assay was immunoSEQ multiplex PCR. Of fewer than 60,000 clones listed, 80% to 90% are singletons. Sequenced material: CD4+ or CD8+ T cells sorted from blood, taken in a trial of the OX40 agonist ivuxolimab. The receptors were gathered from an adult with an advanced solid tumor such as melanoma, head and neck, liver or kidney cancer.

V is TRBV10-3 and J is TRBJ1-2, with no clear D. This CDR3 is 12 amino acids long. Trimming removed 3 bases from V and 4 bases from J, with 6 bases in between. Germline assignment: CDR1 ENHRY and CDR2 SYGVKD. CDR3 in amino acids: CAISDSLYGYTF. DNA for the CDR3: TGTGCCATCAGTGACAGCCTCTATGGCTACACCTTC.

The rearrangement joins TRBV20-1 to TRBJ2-7; D possibly corresponds to TRBD2 (5 bases). The CDR3 loop spans 11 amino acids. Trimming removed 1 base at V and 6 bases at J, with 7 bases between. CDR1 and CDR2 (germline): DFQATT, SNEGSKA (reference sequence). This chain's CDR3 is CSARGEGEQYF. The CDR3 coding sequence is TGCAGTGCTAGAGGAGAGGGCGAGCAGTACTTC.

The J gene is TRBJ2-3, the V gene TRBV19, with D maybe TRBD1 (6 bases). The V and J ends lost 5 bases and 0 bases respectively, with 9 bases between them. CDR3 size: 14 residues. The germline gives CDR1 LNHDA, CDR2 SQIVND (reference sequence). CDR3 in DNA: TGTGCCAGTAGTCTGGGGACAAGCACAGATACGCAGTATTTT. The encoded protein is CASSLGTSTDTQYF. The complete variable domain, with remaining parts taken from reference TRBV19 and TRBJ2-3, reads DGGITQSPKYLFRKEGQNVTLSCEQNLNHDAMYWYRQDPGQGLRLIYYSQIVNDFQKGDIAEGYSVSREKKESFPLTVTSAQKNPTAFYLCASSLGTSTDTQYFGPGTRLTVL.

The chain combines TRBV30 with TRBJ2-3; D is undetermined. CDR1 and CDR2 (germline): GTSNPN, SVGIG (reference sequence). Between the trimmed V and J ends, which lost 2 bases and 5 bases, there was a span of 5 bases. The CDR3 consists of 11 residues. Here the CDR3 reads CAWSSGDTQYF. The CDR3 DNA sequence: TGTGCCTGGAGTTCGGGAGATACGCAGTATTTT.

The chain links TRBV4-1 to TRBJ2-1, with D perhaps being TRBD1 or TRBD2 (5 bases each). This CDR3 spans 15 amino acids. Trimming stripped 4 bases from V and 2 bases from J, with 12 bases between. Germline V gene lookup returns CDR1 MGHRA and CDR2 YSYEKL. The CDR3 protein is CASSPGLATYNEQFF. The CDR3 DNA reads as TGCGCCAGCAGCCCGGGGCTAGCAACCTACAATGAGCAGTTCTTC.

The chain employs TRBV6-5 and TRBJ1-2; perhaps TRBD1 as D (5 bases). Per germline, CDR1 MNHEY and CDR2 SVGAGI. The CDR3 loop spans 12 amino acids. Trimming took 6 bases from V and 4 from J, leaving 9 bases between them. In DNA, the CDR3 is TGTGCCAGCAGGAGGGACGGCTATGGCTACACCTTC. It is translated as CASRRDGYGYTF.

The genes are TRBV6-1 and TRBJ2-5; D unclear. CDR1 and CDR2 from the germline V gene are MNHNS and SASEGT. The ends were cut back, 5 bases at V and 5 bases at J, with 6 bases in the middle. The CDR3 has 11 residues. The CDR3 bases are TGTGCCAGCAGTTACGGTGAGACCCAGTACTTC. Translation: CASSYGETQYF.

V is TRBV6-4 and J is TRBJ2-3; TRBD2 agrees at 8 bases. With 5 bases clipped from V and 3 bases from J, the junction kept 10 bases outside the gene matches. Germline V gives CDR1 MRHNA, CDR2 SNTAGT. The CDR3 extends over 16 amino acids. This chain's CDR3 is CASSPISGSGTDTQYF. The CDR3 bases are TGTGCCAGCAGTCCTATCAGCGGGAGTGGGACAGATACGCAGTATTTT.

This clone was counted between two and nine times. Other DNA sequences from this sample encode an identical CDR3 as well. This chain joins TRBV30 and TRBJ2-5; 11 positions agree with TRBD2. The trim removed 0 bases at V and 5 bases at J, leaving 11 bases unmatched. Looked up from germline, CDR1 is GTSNPN and CDR2 is SVGIG (reference sequence). This CDR3 region has 17 residues. The CDR3 region is CAWSVRGLAGGGETQYF. CDR3 coding DNA: TGTGCCTGGAGTGTACGAGGTCTAGCGGGAGGCGGGGAGACCCAGTACTTC.

The V gene is TRBV7-2, the J gene TRBJ1-5; D gene ambiguous. The germline CDR1 and CDR2 sequences are SGHTA and FQGNSA. V shed 5 bases and J shed 1 base, with 12 bases lying between them. CDR3 length: 15 amino acids. CDR3 DNA sequence: TGTGCCAGCAGCCCCGGTGGGCGGAGCAATCAGCCCCAGCATTTT. Its translation is CASSPGGRSNQPQHF.

V and J are TRBV27 and TRBJ1-2, with D uncertain. This CDR3 is 12 amino acids long. The V end was cut by 2 bases, the J end by 4 bases, with 5 bases between. CDR1 is MNHEY and CDR2 is SMNVEV in the germline V gene (reference sequence). DNA of the CDR3: TGTGCCAGCAGTTTAAACGGCTATGGCTACACCTTC. Translating it yields CASSLNGYGYTF.

The J gene is TRBJ2-1, the V gene TRBV7-1; a possible D gene is TRBD2 (5 bases). TRBV7-1 is placed among ORFs of uncertain function. Trimming removed 4 bases from V and 2 bases from J, with 12 bases in between. The CDR3 spans 15 residues. Here the CDR3 DNA reads TGTGCCAGCAGCTTAAGTGGGAGCGCCTACAATGAGCAGTTCTTC. Amino acid sequence: CASSLSGSAYNEQFF.

This chain joins TRBV28 and TRBJ1-5; D gene uncertain. Looked up from germline, CDR1 is MDHEN and CDR2 is SYDVKM. Deletions cut 8 bases from V and 1 base from J, with 9 bases between. This CDR3 contains 13 residues. DNA for the CDR3: TGTGCCAGCTATAAGACAAGCAATCAGCCCCAGCATTTT. Protein product: CASYKTSNQPQHF.

The CDR3 region is CASSSSGTGWAGEKLFF. The DNA of the CDR3 is TGTGCCAGCAGTTCATCCGGGACAGGCTGGGCTGGAGAAAAACTGTTTTTT. The chain uses TRBV28 and TRBJ1-4, with 8 bases that match TRBD1. The ends lost 4 bases at V and 8 bases at J; junction bases unmatched: 15. The CDR3 length is 17 residues. CDR1 is MDHEN, CDR2 SYDVKM, per germline.

The chain combines TRBV30 with TRBJ2-5; weak D call: TRBD2 (6 bases). V was cut by 2 bases and J by 7 bases, with 11 bases left in between. Germline CDR1 reads GTSNPN; CDR2 reads SVGIG (reference sequence). The CDR3 is 12 residues long. CDR3 coding DNA: TGTGCCTGGAGTTGGGGGGAGGCGACCCAGTACTTC. Translated: CAWSWGEATQYF. The entire variable domain, with the rest obtained from reference TRBV30 and TRBJ2-5, is as follows: SQTIHQWPATLVQPVGSPLSLECTVEGTSNPNLYWYRQAAGRGLQLLFYSVGIGQISSEVPQNLSASRPQDRQFILSSKKLLLSDSGFYLCAWSWGEATQYFGPGTRLLVL.

The rearrangement links TRBV4-3 to TRBJ1-4; 7 positions match TRBD1. V lost 4 bases to trimming and J lost 3 bases; unmatched junction nucleotides: 2. CDR3 length equals 14 residues. Looked up from germline, CDR1 is LGHNA and CDR2 is YSLEER. CDR3 DNA: TGCGCCAGCAGCCTGGGACAGTCTAATGAAAAACTGTTTTTT. Translation gives CASSLGQSNEKLFF.

CDR3 protein: CASSGQLNEKLFF. CDR3 nucleotides: TGTGCCAGCTCAGGGCAGCTTAATGAAAAACTGTTTTTT. The chain joins TRBV18 to TRBJ1-4; D ambiguous. Trimming took 5 bases from V and 4 from J, leaving 8 bases between them. Germline V lookup: CDR1 KGHSH, CDR2 LQKENI. This CDR3 contains 13 residues.

The V and J genes are TRBV19 and TRBJ2-4; a weak D match, TRBD2 (6 bases). Trimming took 8 bases from V and 7 from J, leaving 9 bases between them. Germline CDR1 is LNHDA and CDR2 is SQIVND (reference sequence). The CDR3 sequence is 11 residues long. The CDR3 DNA is TGTGCCAGTCGCCTAGCGAACATTCAGTACTTC. Translation gives CASRLANIQYF.

The chain couples TRBV18 to TRBJ2-7; D is undetermined. Trimming pared 5 bases from V and 6 bases from J, leaving 17 bases between. This CDR3 region has 14 residues. CDR1 is KGHSH and CDR2 is LQKENI in the germline V gene. CDR3 DNA: TGTGCCAGCTCAGAAACCGGGTCGGAGCGCGAGCAGTACTTC. It codes for CASSETGSEREQYF.

This chain connects TRBV6-6 to TRBJ1-5, with 9 positions matching TRBD1. The CDR3 spans 14 residues. Trimming cost V 6 bases and J 15 bases; bases outside gene matches: 15. Germline CDR1 MNHNY, CDR2 SVGAGI (reference sequence). CDR3 nucleotides: TGTGCCAGCAGCAAGACAGGGGGTGGGGGATTAGGGCATTTT. Its protein product is CASSKTGGGGLGHF.

The chain has TRBV15 and TRBJ2-3; D not certain. Germline-derived CDR1 and CDR2 are LNHNV and YYDKDF (reference sequence). The ends were cut back, 0 bases at V and 6 bases at J, with 7 bases in the middle. The CDR3 has 13 residues. CDR3 sequence: CATSRDVTDTQYF. For the CDR3, the DNA is TGTGCCACCAGCAGAGATGTCACTGATACGCAGTATTTT.

V gene TRBV29-1 combines with J gene TRBJ2-5, with 7 positions matching TRBD1. This CDR3 region has 13 residues. Unmatched junction bases numbered 6, after V lost 2 bases and J lost 6 bases. From germline, CDR1 is SQVTM and CDR2 ANQGSEA. In nucleotides, the CDR3 is TGCAGCGTTGAACGGCAGGGGGAGAAGACCCAGTACTTC. It is translated as CSVERQGEKTQYF.

The chain couples TRBV19 to TRBJ2-1; TRBD1 matches at 10 bases. V trimming: 10 bases; J trimming: 7 bases; junction bases outside the gene matches: 10. Germline CDR1 reads LNHDA; CDR2 reads SQIVND (reference sequence). This CDR3 has 14 amino acids. The CDR3 DNA reads TGTGCCACTTCTAGACTGGACAGGGGGAATGAGCAGTTCTTC. Its protein product is CATSRLDRGNEQFF.

Note on this clone: Other DNA sequences from this sample encode an identical CDR3 as well. This chain joins TRBV27 and TRBJ2-3; D remains unclear. This CDR3 is built from 12 residues. CDR1 MNHEY and CDR2 SMNVEV come from the germline V gene (reference sequence). The germline V and J ends were trimmed by 9 bases and 6 bases, with 13 bases remaining between them. The CDR3: CASSPTFDTQYF. The CDR3 DNA sequence: TGTGCCAGTAGTCCCACATTTGATACGCAGTATTTT.

The V gene is TRBV5-6, the J gene TRBJ1-5, with 8 nucleotides matching TRBD1. V shed 0 bases, J shed 4 bases, and the junction held 3 bases outside the gene matches. The CDR3 spans 15 residues. Germline V gives CDR1 SGHDT, CDR2 YYEEEE. The CDR3 loop is CASSLGTGRNQPQHF. DNA of the CDR3: TGTGCCAGCAGCTTGGGGACAGGGCGGAATCAGCCCCAGCATTTT. Variable domain in full (rest from reference TRBV5-6 and TRBJ1-5): DAGVTQSPTHLIKTRGQQVTLRCSPKSGHDTVSWYQQALGQGPQFIFQYYEEEERQRGNFPDRFSGHQFPNYSSELNVNALLLGDSALYLCASSLGTGRNQPQHFGDGTRLSIL.

The rearrangement links TRBV28 to TRBJ1-5; unclear D gene. V was cut by 1 base and J by 6 bases, with 4 bases left in between. CDR3 size: 12 residues. CDR1 and CDR2 (germline): MDHEN, SYDVKM. The CDR3 here is CASSLFAQPQHF. In DNA, the CDR3 is TGTGCCAGCAGTTTATTCGCTCAGCCCCAGCATTTT. Based on the CDR3 plus reference TRBV28 and TRBJ1-5, the full variable domain is DVKVTQSSRYLVKRTGEKVFLECVQDMDHENMFWYRQDPGLGLRLIYFSYDVKMKEKGDIPEGYSVSREKKERFSLILESASTNQTSMYLCASSLFAQPQHFGDGTRLSIL.

The chain joins TRBV30 to TRBJ1-1, with D maybe TRBD1 (6 bases). Germline V lookup: CDR1 GTSNPN, CDR2 SVGIG (reference sequence). The CDR3 is made up of 14 amino acids. The ends were cut back, 8 bases at V and 1 base at J, with 17 bases in the middle. This chain's CDR3 is CAGGRGKGNTEAFF. The CDR3 nucleotides read TGTGCCGGGGGGAGGGGGAAAGGGAACACTGAAGCTTTCTTT.

The V gene is TRBV5-1, the J gene TRBJ2-1; 7 bases align to TRBD1. Losses at the gene ends were 4 bases for V and 8 bases for J; bases not matched to a gene: 9. CDR1 and CDR2 from the germline V gene are SGHRS and YFSETQ. The CDR3 is 14 residues long. CDR3 sequence: CASSKQGTRHEQFF. DNA of the CDR3: TGCGCCAGCAGCAAACAGGGGACGCGACATGAGCAGTTCTTC.

The rearrangement links TRBV28 to TRBJ2-2; the match to TRBD2 covers 10 bases. CDR3 size: 15 residues. The germline CDR1 and CDR2 sequences are MDHEN and SYDVKM. V trimming: 8 bases; J trimming: 0 bases; junction bases outside the gene matches: 3. The CDR3 DNA follows: TGTGCCAGCCGGACTAGCGGTACGAACACCGGGGAGCTGTTTTTT. Residues: CASRTSGTNTGELFF.